These 3 T cell receptor beta chains were sequenced from one sample in a study of T-cell reconstitution after alpha-beta-depleted transplantation in children. During its preparation, the TCRbeta library received unique molecular identifiers. TCRdb called the PCR reads again in MiXCR, with one record for every CDR3 protein. The sample holds fewer than 750,000 distinct CDR3 sequences, more than 20% seen once. Material: PBMCs, mostly from graft donor cells, obtained 360 days after TCRalphabeta/CD19-depleted stem cell transplant. Receptors were obtained from a boy under three years old who had a stem cell transplant for acute myeloid leukemia, so the T cells may come from the graft donor.

The chain employs TRBV29-1 and TRBJ2-5; no definite D call. There are 13 residues in the CDR3. The germline V and J ends were trimmed by 4 bases and 0 bases, with 9 bases remaining between them. Germline V gives CDR1 SQVTM, CDR2 ANQGSEA. The CDR3 bases are TGCAGCGTTGTGGTAGGGTACCAAGAGACCCAGTACTTC. Translated: CSVVVGYQETQYF.

This clonotype was detected ten times or more. The rearrangement links TRBV6-5 to TRBJ2-7; D call uncertain. The V end was cut by 4 bases, the J end by 5 bases, with 12 bases between. CDR3 length equals 13 residues. Germline V gene sequence: CDR1 MNHEY, CDR2 SVGAGI. CDR3 sequence (DNA): TGTGCCAGCAGTTGGATCCGAGGAGACGAGCAGTACTTC. It is translated as CASSWIRGDEQYF.

This clonotype occurred many times. The V call is TRBV20-1, the J call TRBJ2-5, with a possible D match to TRBD1 (6 bases). The ends were cut back, 6 bases at V and 1 base at J, with 12 bases in the middle. The germline V gene encodes CDR1 DFQATT and CDR2 SNEGSKA (reference sequence). This CDR3 has 13 residues. Written as DNA, the CDR3 is TGCAGTGCCGGTCCGGACAGCCAAGAGACCCAGTACTTC. It is translated as CSAGPDSQETQYF.